This TCR beta chain was identified in a study of long-term antiretroviral therapy in people with HIV. Study-wide background: The study's earliest collections predate the 2015 immediate-ART recommendation by about a decade. Overall study findings and caveats: Blood collection from about 2003 to 2018 possibly occurred under older ART regimens.

Survey level was the resolution at which the v3.0 immunoSEQ assay ran. Assay: immunoSEQ multiplex PCR; the TCRdb copy retains only in-frame clones and omits some. Among about 17,000 clones listed, roughly 91% were seen once. No donor had fewer than one pre-ART PBMC sample or fewer than two post-ART PBMC samples. Every specimen held between roughly 0.95-10 million cryopreserved PBMC. These were thawed and washed before DNA extraction. The CDR3 contains 16 residues. This clone was observed a single time. Its specificity is not known. The TCR was taken from a man in his fifties or sixties with HIV. V usage is TRBV21-1 and J usage is TRBJ1-1. TRBV21-1 is a listed pseudogene. Sequenced material: unsorted PBMCs, taken 0.3 years after starting antiretroviral therapy. CDR3 loop: CASSKVRGGERQRAFF. CDR3 sequence (DNA): TGTGCCAGCAGCAAAGTTCGAGGGGGGGAGAGGCAGAGAGCTTTCTTT.